Sequencing of this T cell receptor (beta chain) was carried out in a study of T cell responses to AZD1222 COVID-19 vaccine. The repertoire was sequenced with immunoSEQ multiplex PCR; TCRdb's copy has only in-frame clones and lacks some. The sample gives around 200,000 clones, roughly 93% of which show up once; 0.99% is in the top ten. Germline CDR1 reads PRHDT; CDR2 reads FYEKMQ (reference sequence). The V and J ends lost 6 bases and 4 bases respectively, with 29 bases between them. This CDR3 is 19 amino acids long. The input for sequencing was peripheral blood, taken on day 0 of AZD1222 vaccination. This chain connects TRBV13 to TRBJ2-3, with D perhaps given as TRBD1 or TRBD2 (5 bases each). The source of this sequence is an adult in good health. For the CDR3, the DNA is TGTGCCAGCAGTCCGTCTCGGGACGTAATAAAAGAGCGACCAGATACGCAGTATTTT. Encoded protein: CASSPSRDVIKERPDTQYF.